This T cell receptor beta chain is drawn from a study of blood T cell repertoires in COVID-19. About the study: Sources were T cells, B-cell-depleted T cells, or PBMCs; the material itself was cDNA or gDNA.

Under the authors' procedure: The assay estimated nucleated cells by amplifying reference gene primers. TCRdb keeps only in-frame clones here, not all; method: immunoSEQ multiplex PCR. V and J calls and clone size are those listed in that table; D and trimming were worked out from the DNA. Of about 27,000 clones listed, roughly four fifths are singletons. Trimming removed 0 bases at V and 1 base at J, with 12 bases between. The CDR3 spans 16 residues. The V gene's germline CDR1 is LGHNA and CDR2 YNFKEQ. The chain has TRBV4-2 and TRBJ1-1, with D perhaps TRBD1 (5 bases). The sample consisted of peripheral blood. This clonotype originated in a man in his 70s with active COVID-19. The CDR3 region has the DNA TGTGCCAGCAGCCAAGATTTAGGGGCCGGGAACACTGAAGCTTTCTTT. It translates to CASSQDLGAGNTEAFF.